This T cell receptor (beta chain) derives from a study of blood T cells in healthy people across ages. Study observations and caveats: Diversity estimates drawn from one million T cells were deemed underestimates.

Trimming stripped 5 bases from V and 0 bases from J, with 11 bases between. The CDR3 totals 14 residues. Germline-derived CDR1 and CDR2 are SGHRS and YFSETQ. Regarding this clonotype: The antigen is undetermined.

Next came a second PCR, run for about 7 to 12 cycles, which used a sample-barcoded 5' primer along with a J-beta primer mix. TCRdb recomputed calls from the 5' RACE reads with MiXCR, one row per CDR3 protein. In the table there are over 1,300,000 distinct CDR3 sequences, around 59% of which are singletons. The sequenced material came from blood. This TCR was recovered from a man aged 18 to 35 in good health. The chain recombines TRBV5-1 with TRBJ1-2; no firm D call. Here the CDR3 DNA reads TGCGCCAGCAGTGTGAACGCCGCTAACTATGGCTACACCTTC. This encodes CASSVNAANYGYTF.